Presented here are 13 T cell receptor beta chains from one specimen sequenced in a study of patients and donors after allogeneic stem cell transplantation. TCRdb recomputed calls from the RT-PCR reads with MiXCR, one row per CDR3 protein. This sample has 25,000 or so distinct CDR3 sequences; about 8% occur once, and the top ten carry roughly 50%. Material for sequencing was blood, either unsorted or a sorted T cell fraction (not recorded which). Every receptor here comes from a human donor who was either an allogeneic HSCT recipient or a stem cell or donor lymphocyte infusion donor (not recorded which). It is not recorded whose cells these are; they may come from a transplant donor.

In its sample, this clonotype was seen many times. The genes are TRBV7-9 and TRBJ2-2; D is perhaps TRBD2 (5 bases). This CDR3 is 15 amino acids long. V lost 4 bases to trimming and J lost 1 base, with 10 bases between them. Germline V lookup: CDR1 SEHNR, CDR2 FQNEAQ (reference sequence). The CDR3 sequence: CASSSRRKNTGELFF. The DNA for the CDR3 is TGTGCCAGCAGCTCCCGGAGGAAGAACACCGGGGAGCTGTTTTTT.

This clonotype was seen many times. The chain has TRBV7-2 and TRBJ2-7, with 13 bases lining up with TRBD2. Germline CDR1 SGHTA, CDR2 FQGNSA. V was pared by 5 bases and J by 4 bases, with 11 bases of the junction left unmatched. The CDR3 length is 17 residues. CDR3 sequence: CASSRPGTSGTTYEQYF. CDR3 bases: TGTGCCAGCAGCCGACCCGGGACTAGCGGGACTACATACGAGCAGTACTTC.

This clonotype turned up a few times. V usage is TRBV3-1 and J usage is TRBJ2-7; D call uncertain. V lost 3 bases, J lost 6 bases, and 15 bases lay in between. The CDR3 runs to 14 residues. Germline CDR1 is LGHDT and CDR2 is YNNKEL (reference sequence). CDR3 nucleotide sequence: TGTGCCAGCAGCCAGTGGCAACCCCGAGGCGAGCAGTACTTC. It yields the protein CASSQWQPRGEQYF.

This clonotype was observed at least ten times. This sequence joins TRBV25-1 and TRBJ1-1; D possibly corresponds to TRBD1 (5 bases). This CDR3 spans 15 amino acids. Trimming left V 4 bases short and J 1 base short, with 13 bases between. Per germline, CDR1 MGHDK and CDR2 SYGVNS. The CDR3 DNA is TGTGCCAGCAGTGCCTCGCGGGGGAGGAACACTGAAGCTTTCTTT. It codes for CASSASRGRNTEAFF.

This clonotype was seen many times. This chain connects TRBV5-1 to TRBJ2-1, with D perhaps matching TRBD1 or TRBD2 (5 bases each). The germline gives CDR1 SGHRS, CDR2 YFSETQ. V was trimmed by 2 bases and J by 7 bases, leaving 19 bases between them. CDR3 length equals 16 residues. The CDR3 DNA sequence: TGCGCCAGCAGCTTCCCCCGGGATGGGGGTTTGAATGAGCAGTTCTTC. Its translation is CASSFPRDGGLNEQFF.

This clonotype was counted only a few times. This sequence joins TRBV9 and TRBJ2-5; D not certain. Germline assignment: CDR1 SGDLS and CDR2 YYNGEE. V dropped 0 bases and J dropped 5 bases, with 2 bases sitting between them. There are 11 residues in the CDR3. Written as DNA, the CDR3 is TGTGCCAGCAGCGTAGATGAGACCCAGTACTTC. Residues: CASSVDETQYF.

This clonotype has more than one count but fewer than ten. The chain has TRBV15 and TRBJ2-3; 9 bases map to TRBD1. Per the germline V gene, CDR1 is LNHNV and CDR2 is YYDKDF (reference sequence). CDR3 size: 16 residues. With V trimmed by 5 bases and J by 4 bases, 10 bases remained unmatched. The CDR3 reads CATSGYRDREADTQYF. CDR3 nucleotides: TGTGCCACCAGCGGATACCGGGACAGGGAGGCAGATACGCAGTATTTT.

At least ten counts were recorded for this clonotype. In DNA form, the CDR3 reads TGTGCCACCAGTGACTCCGGGACTAGCGGGGCAAATGAGCAGTTCTTC. This encodes CATSDSGTSGANEQFF. The rearrangement uses TRBV24-1 and TRBJ2-1; TRBD2 aligns across 13 bases. The CDR3 runs 16 residues. CDR1 is KGHDR, CDR2 SFDVKD, per germline. Unmatched junction bases numbered 6, after V lost 4 bases and J lost 7 bases.

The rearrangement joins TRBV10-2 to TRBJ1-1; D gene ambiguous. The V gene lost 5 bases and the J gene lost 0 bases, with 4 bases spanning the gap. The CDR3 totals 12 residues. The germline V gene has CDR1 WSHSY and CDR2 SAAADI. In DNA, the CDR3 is TGCGCCAGCAGTTGGCTGAACACTGAAGCTTTCTTT. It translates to CASSWLNTEAFF.

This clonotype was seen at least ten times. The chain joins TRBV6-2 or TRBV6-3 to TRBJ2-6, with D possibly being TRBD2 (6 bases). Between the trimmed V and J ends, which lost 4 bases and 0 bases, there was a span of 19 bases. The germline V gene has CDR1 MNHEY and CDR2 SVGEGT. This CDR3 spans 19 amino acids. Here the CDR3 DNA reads TGTGCCAGCAGTTCTCTAGCGTCCCTCTACTTCTCTGGGGCCAACGTCCTGACTTTC. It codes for CASSSLASLYFSGANVLTF.

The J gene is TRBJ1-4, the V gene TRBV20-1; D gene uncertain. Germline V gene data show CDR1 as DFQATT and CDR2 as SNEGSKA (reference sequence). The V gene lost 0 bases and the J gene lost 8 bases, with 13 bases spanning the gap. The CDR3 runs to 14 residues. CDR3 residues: CSAREEGPGEKLFF. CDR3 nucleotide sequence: TGCAGTGCTAGAGAGGAGGGTCCGGGAGAAAAACTGTTTTTT.

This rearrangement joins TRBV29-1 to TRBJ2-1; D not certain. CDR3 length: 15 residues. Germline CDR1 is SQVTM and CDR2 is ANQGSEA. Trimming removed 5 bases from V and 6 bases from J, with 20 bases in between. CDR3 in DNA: TGCAGCGTTCCGACGGTCAAGTGCCGAGCCAATGAGCAGTTCTTC. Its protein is CSVPTVKCRANEQFF.

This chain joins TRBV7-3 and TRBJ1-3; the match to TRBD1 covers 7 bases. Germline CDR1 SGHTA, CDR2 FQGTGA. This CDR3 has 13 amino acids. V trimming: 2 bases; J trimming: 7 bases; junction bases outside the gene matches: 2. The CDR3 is CASSLDRENTIYF. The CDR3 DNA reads TGTGCCAGCAGCTTAGACAGGGAGAACACCATATATTTT.